This TCR beta chain comes out of a study of vaccination and CD4 T cells after COVID-19. This clonotype was seen only once. TCRdb re-derived calls from the PCR reads in MiXCR, one entry per CDR3 protein. Counted here are about 20,000 distinct CDR3 sequences, approximately 62% occurring once; the ten biggest clones make up 1% to 1.3%. The CDR3 consists of 13 residues. CDR1 MNHNS and CDR2 SASEGT come from the germline V gene. The V end was cut by 7 bases, the J end by 4 bases, with 13 bases between. V gene TRBV6-1 combines with J gene TRBJ1-1, with D hard to call. This receptor was obtained from a human donor who had recovered from COVID-19. The specimen was CD4+ T cells from blood, collected after SARS-CoV-2 vaccination. CDR3 protein: CASKRASVTEAFF. The CDR3 DNA sequence: TGTGCCAGCAAAAGGGCTTCGGTCACTGAAGCTTTCTTT.